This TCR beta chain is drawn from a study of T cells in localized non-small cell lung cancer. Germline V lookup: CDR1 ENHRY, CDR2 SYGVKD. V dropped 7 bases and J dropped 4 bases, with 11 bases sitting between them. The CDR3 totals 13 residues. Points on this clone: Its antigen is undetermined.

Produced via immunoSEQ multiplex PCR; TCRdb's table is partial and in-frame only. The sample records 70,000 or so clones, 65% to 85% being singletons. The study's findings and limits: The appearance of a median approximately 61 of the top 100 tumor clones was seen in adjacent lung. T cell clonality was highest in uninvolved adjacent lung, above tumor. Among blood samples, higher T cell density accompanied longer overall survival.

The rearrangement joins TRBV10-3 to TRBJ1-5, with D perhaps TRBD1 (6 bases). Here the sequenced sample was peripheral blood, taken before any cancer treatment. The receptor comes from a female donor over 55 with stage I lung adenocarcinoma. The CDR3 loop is CAITRDINQPQHF. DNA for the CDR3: TGTGCCATCACCAGGGACATTAATCAGCCCCAGCATTTT.